A single sample gave rise to the 30 T cell receptor beta chains below, sequenced in a study of blood T cell repertoires in COVID-19. The table came from immunoSEQ multiplex PCR; TCRdb's copy has only in-frame clones and leaves some out. The sample yields roughly 220,000 clones, about 85% seen once. Material for sequencing was peripheral blood. The receptors were gathered from a woman between 50 and 59 years old with COVID-19, enrolled during active disease.

This clone was recorded a few times. This may be a read error: a much more frequent sequence differs by one nucleotide. The chain joins TRBV5-1 to TRBJ1-1, with D perhaps matching TRBD1 (6 bases). V lost 0 bases to trimming and J lost 3 bases, with 6 bases between them. The length of the CDR3 is 13 residues. Germline V gene lookup returns CDR1 SGHRS and CDR2 YFSETQ. In DNA form, the CDR3 reads TGCGCCAGCAGCTTGGACAGGGACACTGAAGCTTTCTTT. It specifies CASSLDRDTEAFF. The full variable domain, completed using reference TRBV5-1 and TRBJ1-1, is KAGVTQTPRYLIKTRGQQVTLSCSPISGHRSVSWYQQTPGQGLQFLFEYFSETQRNKGNFPGRFSGRQFSNSRSEMNVSTLELGDSALYLCASSLDRDTEAFFGQGTRLTVV.

A few counts support this clone. CDR3: CASSFGGIGQPQHF. Here the CDR3 DNA reads TGTGCCAGCAGTTTTGGGGGGATTGGTCAGCCCCAGCATTTT. This chain links TRBV27 with TRBJ1-5, with a weak D call TRBD1 (5 bases). The CDR3 has 14 amino acids. With 3 bases removed from V and 6 bases from J, the gap between germline ends came to 12 bases. CDR1 and CDR2 (germline): MNHEY, SMNVEV (reference sequence).

The genes are TRBV3-1 (or the pseudogene TRBV3-2) and TRBJ2-5; TRBD2 is a possible D gene (5 bases). The germline CDR1 and CDR2 sequences are LGHDT and YNNKEL (reference sequence). V dropped 3 bases and J dropped 5 bases, with 16 bases sitting between them. The CDR3 is 15 residues long. The CDR3 loop is CASSHSVLLRETQYF. The CDR3 DNA reads as TGTGCCAGCAGCCATAGCGTCCTTTTGCGGGAGACCCAGTACTTC.

The rearrangement uses TRBV6-2 or TRBV6-3 and TRBJ1-5; tentatively, D is TRBD1 (6 bases). The CDR3 covers 17 residues. Deletions cut 5 bases from V and 0 bases from J, with 17 bases between. From germline, CDR1 is MNHEY and CDR2 SVGEGT. This CDR3 is CASSPRRGIYSNQPQHF. DNA for the CDR3: TGTGCCAGCAGTCCCAGAAGGGGGATCTATAGCAATCAGCCCCAGCATTTT.

This clone showed up just once. The chain couples TRBV27 to TRBJ2-7; 7 nucleotides line up with TRBD1. J lost 3 bases, V lost 3 bases, and 5 bases had no gene match. In germline, CDR1 is MNHEY, CDR2 SMNVEV (reference sequence). This CDR3 has 14 amino acids. In DNA form, the CDR3 reads TGTGCCAGCAGTTTCGCCGGGACAGTCTACGAGCAGTACTTC. It codes for CASSFAGTVYEQYF.

The chain links TRBV27 to TRBJ1-5; possible D gene TRBD1, 6 bases. Per germline, CDR1 MNHEY and CDR2 SMNVEV (reference sequence). The V gene lost 6 bases and the J gene lost 0 bases, with 21 bases spanning the gap. The CDR3 runs 18 residues. The CDR3 sequence: CASSPGWLGAYSNQPQHF. CDR3 coding DNA: TGTGCCAGCAGCCCGGGATGGCTGGGGGCTTATAGCAATCAGCCCCAGCATTTT.

The CDR3 nucleotides read TGTGCCAGCAGTTTAAAAGGGGCTAACTATGGCTACACCTTC. It encodes CASSLKGANYGYTF. The chain carries TRBV27 and TRBJ1-2; TRBD1 might be the D (5 bases). This CDR3 region has 14 residues. V was cut by 2 bases and J by 0 bases, with 7 bases left in between. Germline V gives CDR1 MNHEY, CDR2 SMNVEV (reference sequence).

V usage is TRBV10-3 and J usage is TRBJ2-6; possibly TRBD2 for D (7 bases). This CDR3 contains 16 residues. Germline CDR1 ENHRY, CDR2 SYGVKD. Trimming stripped 7 bases from V and 0 bases from J, with 13 bases between. The CDR3 DNA sequence: TGTGCCATCAAAAGAGGGGGGGACTCTGGGGCCAACGTCCTGACTTTC. Translated: CAIKRGGDSGANVLTF.

The V and J genes are TRBV9 and TRBJ2-5; TRBD2 matches 8 bases. Trimming at V came to 0 bases and at J to 0 bases, leaving 4 bases not matched to a gene. Per the germline V gene, CDR1 is SGDLS and CDR2 is YYNGEE. The CDR3 is made up of 16 amino acids. The CDR3 DNA reads as TGTGCCAGCAGCGTAGGAACTAGCGGCTACCAAGAGACCCAGTACTTC. It codes for CASSVGTSGYQETQYF.

The chain has TRBV9 and TRBJ2-1, with 10 nucleotides matching TRBD1. Germline CDR1 SGDLS, CDR2 YYNGEE. Losses at the gene ends were 4 bases for V and 6 bases for J; bases not matched to a gene: 10. The CDR3 sequence is 16 residues long. The CDR3 loop reads CASSSSRDRGRNEQFF. DNA of the CDR3: TGTGCCAGCAGCAGTTCCCGGGACAGGGGACGCAATGAGCAGTTCTTC.

Only one count was recorded for this clone. This chain joins TRBV28 and TRBJ2-3, with 11 bases fitting TRBD2. The CDR3 runs 16 residues. Germline CDR1 MDHEN, CDR2 SYDVKM. Trimming took 2 bases from V and 3 from J; bases not matched to a gene: 4. The CDR3 sequence is CASSLMTSGDTDTQYF. For the CDR3, the DNA is TGTGCCAGCAGTTTAATGACTAGCGGGGATACAGATACGCAGTATTTT.

The gene calls are TRBV2 and TRBJ1-6; no clear D. Trimming removed 8 bases from V and 9 bases from J, with 11 bases in between. Germline V CDR1 and CDR2: SNHLY, FYNNEI. This CDR3 region has 12 residues. The CDR3 nucleotides read TGTGCCAGCTCACCAGGTGTTTCACCCCTCCACTTT. Residues: CASSPGVSPLHF.

The chain employs TRBV19 and TRBJ2-2; a weak D match, TRBD1 (7 bases). Deletions cut 0 bases from V and 1 base from J, with 15 bases between. Germline CDR1 reads LNHDA; CDR2 reads SQIVND (reference sequence). The CDR3 consists of 18 residues. The CDR3 sequence is CASSIDPWQGGNTGELFF. The CDR3 bases are TGTGCCAGTAGTATAGATCCATGGCAGGGGGGGAACACCGGGGAGCTGTTTTTT. The entire variable domain, with the rest obtained from reference TRBV19 and TRBJ2-2, is as follows: DGGITQSPKYLFRKEGQNVTLSCEQNLNHDAMYWYRQDPGQGLRLIYYSQIVNDFQKGDIAEGYSVSREKKESFPLTVTSAQKNPTAFYLCASSIDPWQGGNTGELFFGEGSRLTVL.

The J gene is TRBJ2-1, the V gene TRBV14; D call uncertain. Germline V gene sequence: CDR1 SGHDN, CDR2 FVKESK. The CDR3 length is 16 residues. V dropped 0 bases and J dropped 0 bases, with 9 bases sitting between them. In DNA, the CDR3 is TGTGCCAGCAGCCAAGAACGTCGCGTCTCCTACAATGAGCAGTTCTTC. This translates into CASSQERRVSYNEQFF.

This sequence joins TRBV5-1 and TRBJ1-1; 7 bases agree with TRBD1. Germline trimming cut 4 bases from V and 1 base from J; bases unmatched to any gene: 7. This CDR3 contains 15 residues. Germline V gives CDR1 SGHRS, CDR2 YFSETQ. The CDR3 DNA sequence: TGCGCCAGCAGCCAACCGGACAGGTCGAACACTGAAGCTTTCTTT. Encoded protein: CASSQPDRSNTEAFF.

The rearrangement uses TRBV4-1 and TRBJ2-7; 7 bases match TRBD1. CDR1 MGHRA and CDR2 YSYEKL come from the germline V gene. The V segment lost 4 bases and the J segment 5 bases; nucleotides outside the gene matches: 5. The CDR3 covers 13 residues. The CDR3 is CASSLGRGNEQYV. The CDR3 region has the DNA TGCGCCAGCAGCCTTGGCAGGGGGAACGAGCAGTACGTC.

The genes are TRBV30 and TRBJ2-3, with TRBD2 as a possible D gene (7 bases). CDR3 length: 15 amino acids. The germline V and J ends were trimmed by 1 base and 6 bases, with 17 bases remaining between them. Germline CDR1 GTSNPN, CDR2 SVGIG (reference sequence). The DNA for the CDR3 is TGTGCCTGGAGTGGTGATGGGGGGGCAATGGATACGCAGTATTTT. It codes for CAWSGDGGAMDTQYF.

The chain carries TRBV6-6 and TRBJ2-1; 12 bases align to TRBD2. The trim removed 5 bases at V and 8 bases at J, leaving 16 bases unmatched. The CDR3 consists of 18 residues. Germline CDR1 MNHNY, CDR2 SVGAGI (reference sequence). The CDR3 DNA sequence: TGTGCCAGCAGTCGATCAACTAGCGGGGGGTCCGCGGGCGATGAGCAGTTCTTC. Translated: CASSRSTSGGSAGDEQFF.

The V call is TRBV24-1, the J call TRBJ1-5, with 7 bases matching TRBD1. Germline V gene lookup returns CDR1 KGHDR and CDR2 SFDVKD. This CDR3 comprises 14 residues. Trimming took 7 bases from V and 7 from J; bases not matched to a gene: 9. The CDR3 DNA follows: TGTGCCACCAGGGATGACAGGGATGACCAGCCCCAGCATTTT. Protein: CATRDDRDDQPQHF.

The chain couples TRBV11-2 to TRBJ2-1, with 8 bases lining up with TRBD2. The CDR3 covers 17 residues. Germline lookup yields CDR1 SGHAT and CDR2 FQNNGV. V dropped 0 bases and J dropped 6; count of bases not matched to a gene: 10. The CDR3 DNA sequence: TGTGCCAGCAGCTTAGACCCGGGGGGGCTATGGGGCAATGAGCAGTTCTTC. Amino acid sequence: CASSLDPGGLWGNEQFF.

The chain couples TRBV5-8 to TRBJ1-2; the D gene is possibly TRBD1 (5 bases). The CDR3 is 16 amino acids. V lost 0 bases and J 4 bases, leaving 16 bases between the germline ends. CDR1 is SGHTS, CDR2 YDEGEE, per germline. Here the CDR3 reads CASSLAGEGRIYGYTF. CDR3 sequence (DNA): TGTGCCAGCAGCTTGGCCGGGGAGGGGCGCATCTATGGCTACACCTTC.

The chain employs TRBV11-2 and TRBJ1-5; the match to TRBD1 covers 9 bases. The CDR3 sequence is 15 residues long. The V gene's germline CDR1 is SGHAT and CDR2 FQNNGV. V lost 6 bases and J lost 6; bases outside the gene matches: 9. CDR3 loop: CASSPGQGWGQPQHF. Here the CDR3 DNA reads TGTGCCAGCAGTCCGGGACAGGGTTGGGGTCAGCCCCAGCATTTT.

DNA for the CDR3: TGTGCCAGCTCACCAGAGGGAAGGACTGAAGCTTTCTTT. Translating it yields CASSPEGRTEAFF. The rearrangement uses TRBV18 and TRBJ1-1; D is uncertain. The CDR3 length is 13 residues. Germline V gene lookup returns CDR1 KGHSH and CDR2 LQKENI. The V gene lost 2 bases and the J gene lost 5 bases, with 9 bases spanning the gap.

This rearrangement joins TRBV9 to TRBJ2-2; 15 bases fit TRBD2. From germline, CDR1 is SGDLS and CDR2 YYNGEE. The CDR3 is made up of 18 amino acids. J lost 5 bases, V lost 2 bases, and 7 bases had no gene match. The CDR3: CASSVRPGTSGGTGELFF. The CDR3 nucleotides read TGTGCCAGCAGCGTCCGACCGGGGACTAGCGGGGGGACCGGGGAGCTGTTTTTT.

The genes are TRBV7-3 and TRBJ2-1; TRBD2 agrees at 12 bases. This CDR3 is 17 amino acids long. The V gene end was trimmed by 5 bases and the J gene end by 4 bases; junction bases not matched to a gene: 9. Germline CDR1 and CDR2: SGHTA and FQGTGA. The CDR3 DNA reads as TGTGCCAGCAGCCCCGGACTAGCGGGGAGCCGTTACAATGAGCAGTTCTTC. Its protein product is CASSPGLAGSRYNEQFF.

The chain employs TRBV28 and TRBJ2-2; D might be TRBD1 (5 bases). The CDR3 spans 12 residues. V dropped 6 bases and J dropped 6 bases, with 8 bases sitting between them. Germline lookup yields CDR1 MDHEN and CDR2 SYDVKM. The CDR3 DNA reads TGTGCCAGCAGCCTAGGGGCCGGGGAGCTGTTTTTT. This encodes CASSLGAGELFF.

The chain recombines TRBV24-1 with TRBJ1-2; TRBD1 agrees at 9 bases. This CDR3 is 15 amino acids long. In germline, CDR1 is KGHDR, CDR2 SFDVKD. V trimming: 2 bases; J trimming: 7 bases; junction bases outside the gene matches: 7. CDR3 bases: TGTGCCACCAGTGATTCAAGGACAGGGGAAAGTGGCTACACCTTC. Translated, it gives CATSDSRTGESGYTF.

The CDR3 region has the DNA TGCGCCAGCAGCTTAGACTCCGGAGAAAAACTGTTTTTT. Translated: CASSLDSGEKLFF. The chain carries TRBV5-1 and TRBJ1-4; D is unresolved. V lost 2 bases and J lost 8, with 10 bases in between. Looked up from germline, CDR1 is SGHRS and CDR2 is YFSETQ. The CDR3 sequence is 13 residues long.

J is TRBJ1-5 and V is TRBV1; TRBD1 is the table's D call and was not checked against the DNA. TRBV1 is a pseudogene. CDR3 size: 16 residues. CDR3 sequence reads: CTSSQEARGNNQPQHF. CDR3 DNA sequence: TGCACCAGCAGCCAAGAAGCCAGGGGGAACAATCAGCCCCAGCATTTT.

This clone was detected only once. The V and J genes are TRBV30 and TRBJ1-2, with a weak D call TRBD1 (6 bases). The ends were cut back, 0 bases at V and 7 bases at J, with 24 bases in the middle. In germline, CDR1 is GTSNPN, CDR2 SVGIG (reference sequence). The CDR3 sequence is 17 residues long. CDR3 in DNA: TGTGCCTGGAGTGTATTCCCCTTACAGGGATCGGAATTTGGCTACACCTTC. It yields the protein CAWSVFPLQGSEFGYTF.